This TCR beta chain came from a study of cytomegalovirus exposure and HLA in healthy donors. Trimming stripped 0 bases from V and 2 bases from J, with 6 bases between. The length of the CDR3 is 13 residues. Germline CDR1 SGDLS, CDR2 YYNGEE. Using immunoSEQ multiplex PCR, the repertoire was profiled, and TCRdb retains in-frame clones only, with some absent. The table records around 140,000 clones, approximately 89% of them present only once. The donors belonged to the 120-subject validation cohort, separate from the approximately 700-subject first cohort. The gene calls are TRBV9 and TRBJ2-7; D remains unclear. The sequence came from a woman younger than 35 in good health and CMV-seronegative. Sequencing was done on a sample of PBMCs. The CDR3 DNA is TGTGCCAGCAGCGTAGATCCAGCCTACGAGCAGTACTTC. Its protein product is CASSVDPAYEQYF.